One sample yielded the 15 T cell receptor beta chains listed below, sequenced in a study of tumor-infiltrating lymphocytes in primary liver carcinoma. Total RNA (around 0.45 ug) served as template for TCR beta cDNA synthesis primed by a constant-region primer. Generation of the TCR beta libraries relied on three nested multiplex PCR rounds using slightly modified ARM-PCR. Investigators reported that the first two PCR rounds, at 10 to 11 cycles each, used TRBV1-TRBV30 forward primers with a C-beta reverse primer. Each CDR3 protein gets one entry after TCRdb re-called the multiplex PCR reads with MiXCR. This table has approximately 330,000 distinct CDR3 sequences, 65% appearing once. Researchers drew blood RNA from unsorted whole blood and extracted germline DNA as well. The sequenced sample was peripheral blood. These receptors were obtained from a man in his forties or fifties with primary liver carcinoma and hepatitis B virus infection.

Of note for this clonotype: This could be a read error, since a much larger clone is one nucleotide away. The gene calls are TRBV5-5 and TRBJ2-3; D may be TRBD1 (6 bases). The CDR3 spans 15 residues. Germline V gene data show CDR1 as SGHKS and CDR2 as YYEKEE (reference sequence). The CDR3 loop is CARSLAGAGRDTQYF. The DNA for the CDR3 is TGTGCCAGAAGCTTGGCAGGGGCAGGAAGAGATACGCAGTATTTT.

Concerning this clonotype: The germline gene is not matched at one end of the junction; a read error may be the cause. V and J are TRBV12-3 or TRBV12-4 and TRBJ2-1; D is perhaps TRBD1 or TRBD2 (5 bases each). The CDR3 spans 15 residues. Here the CDR3 reads CVSIPEWGTNNEQFF. DNA for the CDR3: TGTGTCAGCATCCCTGAGTGGGGGACCAACAATGAGCAGTTCTTC.

The V gene is TRBV6-2 or TRBV6-3, the J gene TRBJ1-1, with 7 bases identical to TRBD1. With V trimmed by 2 bases and J by 11 bases, 8 bases remained unmatched. CDR3 length equals 13 residues. The germline V gene has CDR1 MNHEY and CDR2 SVGEGT. CDR3 residues: CASSYLRQGHAFF. CDR3 bases: TGTGCCAGCAGTTACCTTCGACAGGGTCACGCTTTCTTT.

This clonotype has only one observation. A junction end diverges from the germline sequence, so it may reflect a read error. The V gene is TRBV11-2, the J gene TRBJ2-1; D perhaps matches TRBD2 (5 bases). Germline CDR1 is SGHAT and CDR2 is FQNNGV. The CDR3 runs 15 residues. CDR3 region: CASRLDWLAYSEQFF. The CDR3 DNA reads as TGTGCCAGTAGGTTGGACTGGTTGGCGTACAGTGAGCAGTTCTTC. Supplemented by reference TRBV11-2 and TRBJ2-1, the full variable domain reads EAGVAQSPRYKIIEKRQSVAFWCNPISGHATLYWYQQILGQGPKLLIQFQNNGVVDDSQLPKDRFSAERLKGVDSTLKIQPAKLEDSAVYLCASRLDWLAYSEQFFGPGTRLTVL.

The sample holds a few counts of this clonotype. One junction end does not reproduce the germline sequence, and a read error may be involved. This sequence joins TRBV4-1 and TRBJ1-5, with D possibly TRBD1 on 6 matching bases. Germline V gene data show CDR1 as MGHRA and CDR2 as YSYEKL. This CDR3 contains 15 residues. The CDR3 coding sequence is TGTACCAGCAGCCAAGATGGAGGGGGAGGTCAGCCCCAGCATTTT. This sequence encodes CTSSQDGGGGQPQHF.

Comments on this clonotype: A read error is likely, as this CDR3 ends without the conserved phenylalanine or tryptophan. The genes are TRBV11-2 and TRBJ2-7; 7 bases match TRBD1. With V trimmed by 8 bases and J by 1 base, 11 bases remained unmatched. The CDR3 contains 15 residues. Per germline, CDR1 SGHAT and CDR2 FQNNGV. In DNA, the CDR3 is TGTGCCAGCGGCCCAAATCCGGGACAGTCCTACGAGCAGTACCTC. Protein: CASGPNPGQSYEQYL.

As concerns this clonotype: Given a much more abundant clone one base away, this may be a read error. CDR3 sequence reads: CSVGDGAVQFF. The CDR3 DNA reads as TGCAGCGTTGGGGACGGAGCAGTGCAGTTCTTC. V usage is TRBV29-1 and J usage is TRBJ2-1; either TRBD1 or TRBD2 may fit D (5 bases each). Germline lookup yields CDR1 SQVTM and CDR2 ANQGSEA. The CDR3 is 11 residues long. V was pared by 4 bases and J by 12 bases, with 13 bases between.

The rearrangement uses TRBV4-2 and TRBJ2-2; 10 positions match TRBD2. This CDR3 region has 19 residues. Germline V gives CDR1 LGHNA, CDR2 YNFKEQ. The junction had 11 bases not matched to a gene; V was cut back by 0 bases and J by 4 bases. The CDR3 region has the DNA TGTGCCAGCAGCCAAGAGACGAGTGGGCTAGCGGGAGCCACCGGGGAGCTGTTTTTT. Encoded protein: CASSQETSGLAGATGELFF.

As regards this clonotype: A read error is possible here, since a much larger clone lies one base away. The rearrangement links TRBV11-2 to TRBJ2-6, with 8 bases that match TRBD1. CDR1 is SGHAT, CDR2 FQNNGV, per germline. This CDR3 has 21 amino acids. CDR3 DNA: TGTGCCAGCAGCATGGGGGGAGACAGGGGCATTTCCCTCTCTGGGGCCAACCTCCTGACTTTC. Protein sequence: CASSMGGDRGISLSGANLLTF.

Notes on this clonotype: The conserved closing phenylalanine or tryptophan is absent in this CDR3, likely reflecting a read error. The chain uses TRBV11-1 and TRBJ2-7; D not certain. CDR1 is SGHAT, CDR2 FQDESV, per germline (reference sequence). There are 14 residues in the CDR3. Trimming cost V 4 bases and J 0 bases, with 10 bases left between them. Here the CDR3 DNA reads TGTGCCAGCAGCTATTACATAGGCTCCTACGAGCAGTACCTT. It encodes CASSYYIGSYEQYL.

In the case of this clonotype: Relative to the germline gene, one junction end is altered; a read error may explain this. V and J are TRBV7-9 and TRBJ2-1, with a tentative D call TRBD1 (5 bases). In germline, CDR1 is SEHNR, CDR2 FQNEAQ (reference sequence). This CDR3 spans 13 amino acids. CDR3 nucleotide sequence: TGTGCCAGCAGCGTAGAAGTTCAGGGCGCGGTAGACTTC. Translation: CASSVEVQGAVDF.

V is TRBV11-2 and J is TRBJ2-5; TRBD2 matches 8 bases. V dropped 7 bases and J dropped 2; count of bases not matched to a gene: 15. This CDR3 spans 17 amino acids. Germline-derived CDR1 and CDR2 are SGHAT and FQNNGV. CDR3 sequence: CASTLVASGSIQETQYF. In DNA form, the CDR3 reads TGTGCCAGCACTTTAGTAGCTAGCGGGTCCATACAAGAGACCCAGTACTTC.

In its sample, this clonotype was seen once. In DNA form, the CDR3 reads TGTATCAGCAGACTACAGGGGAATTCCTACGAGCAGTACTTC. Amino acid sequence: CISRLQGNSYEQYF. The genes are TRBV11-2 and TRBJ2-7, with 7 bases aligning to TRBD1. CDR1 is SGHAT and CDR2 is FQNNGV in the germline V gene. This CDR3 spans 14 amino acids.

This clonotype was detected ten times or more. The chain has TRBV6-2 or TRBV6-3 and TRBJ2-2; D not certain. CDR3 size: 12 residues. Deletions cut 3 bases from V and 5 bases from J, with 4 bases between. CDR1 and CDR2 from the germline V gene are MNHEY and SVGEGT. The CDR3 DNA reads TGTGCCAGCAGTTATGGTACCGGGGAGCTGTTTTTT. It translates to CASSYGTGELFF.

Concerning this clonotype itself: The germline gene is not matched at one end of the junction; a read error may be the cause. This chain connects TRBV11-2 to TRBJ2-1, with D perhaps matching TRBD1 (5 bases). This CDR3 has 15 residues. Germline values: CDR1 SGHAT, CDR2 FQNNGV. In DNA, the CDR3 is TGTGCCAGCGGCTTAGGACAAGGGCTATACAATGAGCAGTTCTTC. Translated: CASGLGQGLYNEQFF.